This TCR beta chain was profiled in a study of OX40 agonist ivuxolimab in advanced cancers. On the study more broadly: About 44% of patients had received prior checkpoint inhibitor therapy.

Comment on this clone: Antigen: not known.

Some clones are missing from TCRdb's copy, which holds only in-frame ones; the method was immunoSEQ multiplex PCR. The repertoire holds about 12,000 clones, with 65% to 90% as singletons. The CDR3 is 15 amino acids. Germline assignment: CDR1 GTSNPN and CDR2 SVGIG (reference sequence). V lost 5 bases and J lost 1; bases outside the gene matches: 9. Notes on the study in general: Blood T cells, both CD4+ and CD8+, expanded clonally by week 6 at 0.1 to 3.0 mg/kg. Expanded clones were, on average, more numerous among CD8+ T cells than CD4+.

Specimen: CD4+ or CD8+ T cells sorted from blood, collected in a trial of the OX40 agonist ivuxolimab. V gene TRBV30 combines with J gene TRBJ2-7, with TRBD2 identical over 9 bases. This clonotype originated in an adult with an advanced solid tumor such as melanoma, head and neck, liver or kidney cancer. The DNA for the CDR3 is TGTGCCTGGGGCCCCCGTCTAGCGGGATCCTACGAGCAGTACTTC. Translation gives CAWGPRLAGSYEQYF.